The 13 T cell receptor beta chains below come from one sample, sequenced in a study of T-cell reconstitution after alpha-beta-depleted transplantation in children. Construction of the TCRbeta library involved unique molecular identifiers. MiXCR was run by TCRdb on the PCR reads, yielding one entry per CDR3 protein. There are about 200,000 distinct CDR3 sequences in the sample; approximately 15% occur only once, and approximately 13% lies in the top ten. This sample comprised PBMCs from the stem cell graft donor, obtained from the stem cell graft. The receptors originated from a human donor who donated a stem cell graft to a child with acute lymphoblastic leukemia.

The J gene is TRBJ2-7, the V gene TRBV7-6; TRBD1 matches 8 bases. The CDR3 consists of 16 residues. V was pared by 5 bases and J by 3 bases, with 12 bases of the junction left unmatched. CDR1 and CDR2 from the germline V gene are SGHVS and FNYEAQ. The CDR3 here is CASSPNSGTGYYEQYF. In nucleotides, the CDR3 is TGTGCCAGCAGCCCGAACTCCGGGACAGGATACTACGAGCAGTACTTC. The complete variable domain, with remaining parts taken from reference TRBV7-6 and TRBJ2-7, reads GAGVSQSPRYKVTKRGQDVALRCDPISGHVSLYWYRQALGQGPEFLTYFNYEAQQDKSGLPNDRFSAERPEGSISTLTIQRTEQRDSAMYRCASSPNSGTGYYEQYFGPGTRLTVT.

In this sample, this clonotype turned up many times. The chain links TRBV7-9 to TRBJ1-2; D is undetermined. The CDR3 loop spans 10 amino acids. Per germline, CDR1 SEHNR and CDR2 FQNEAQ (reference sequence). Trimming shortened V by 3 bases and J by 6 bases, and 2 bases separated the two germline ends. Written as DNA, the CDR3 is TGTGCCAGCAGCTTCGATGGCTACACCTTC. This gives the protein CASSFDGYTF.

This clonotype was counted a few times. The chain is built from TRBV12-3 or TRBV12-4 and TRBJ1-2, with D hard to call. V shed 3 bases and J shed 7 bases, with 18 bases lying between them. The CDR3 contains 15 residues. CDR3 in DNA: TGTGCCAGCAGTTTCGCCGAAGTGTTAGCCGGTGGCTACACCTTC. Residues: CASSFAEVLAGGYTF.

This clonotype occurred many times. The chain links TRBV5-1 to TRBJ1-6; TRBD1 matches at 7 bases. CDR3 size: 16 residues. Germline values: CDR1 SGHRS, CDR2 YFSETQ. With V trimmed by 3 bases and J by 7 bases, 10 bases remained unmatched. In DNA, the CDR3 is TGCGCCAGCAGCTCGGGACAGCTGCACCAAAATTCACCCCTCCACTTT. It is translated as CASSSGQLHQNSPLHF.

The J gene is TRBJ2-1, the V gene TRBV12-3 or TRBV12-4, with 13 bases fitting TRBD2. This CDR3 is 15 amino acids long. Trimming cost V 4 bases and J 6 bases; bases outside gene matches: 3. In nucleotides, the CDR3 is TGTGCCAGCAGTTCAGGACTAGCGGGAGCCAATGAGCAGTTCTTC. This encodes CASSSGLAGANEQFF.

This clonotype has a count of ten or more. CDR3 loop: CASSYSSGEIYNEQFF. The CDR3 nucleotides read TGTGCCAGCAGTTACTCTTCGGGAGAAATCTACAATGAGCAGTTCTTC. The chain recombines TRBV6-5 with TRBJ2-1; perhaps TRBD2 as D (6 bases). This CDR3 has 16 residues. V was clipped by 0 bases and J by 3 bases, with 12 bases between them. Per the germline V gene, CDR1 is MNHEY and CDR2 is SVGAGI.

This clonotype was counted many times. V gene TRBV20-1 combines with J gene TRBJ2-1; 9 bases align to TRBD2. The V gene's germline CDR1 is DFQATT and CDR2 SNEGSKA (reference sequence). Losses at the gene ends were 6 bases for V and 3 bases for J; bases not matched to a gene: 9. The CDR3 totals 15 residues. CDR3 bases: TGCAGTGCCATTAATCGGCGGGAGGGCTACAATGAGCAGTTCTTC. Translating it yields CSAINRREGYNEQFF.

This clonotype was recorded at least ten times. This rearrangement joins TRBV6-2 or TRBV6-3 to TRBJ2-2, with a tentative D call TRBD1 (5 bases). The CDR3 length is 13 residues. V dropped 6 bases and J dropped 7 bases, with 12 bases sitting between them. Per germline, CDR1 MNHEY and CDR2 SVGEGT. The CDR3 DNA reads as TGTGCCAGCAGGCCCCAGGGCCACGGGGAGCTGTTTTTT. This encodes CASRPQGHGELFF.

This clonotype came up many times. The CDR3 DNA is TGTGCCAGCAGCGTAGCGGCGTCCGGGACAGAAAATTCACCCCTCCACTTT. It yields the protein CASSVAASGTENSPLHF. The V gene is TRBV9, the J gene TRBJ1-6; 7 nucleotides match TRBD1. This CDR3 spans 17 amino acids. Germline V gives CDR1 SGDLS, CDR2 YYNGEE. Trimming cost V 0 bases and J 7 bases; bases outside gene matches: 10.

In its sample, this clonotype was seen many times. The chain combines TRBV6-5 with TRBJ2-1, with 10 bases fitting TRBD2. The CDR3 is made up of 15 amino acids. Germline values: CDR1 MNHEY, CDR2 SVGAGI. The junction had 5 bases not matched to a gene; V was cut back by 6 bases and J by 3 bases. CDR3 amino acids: CASSLTSGVYNEQFF. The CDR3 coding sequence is TGTGCCAGCAGCCTAACTAGCGGGGTCTACAATGAGCAGTTCTTC.

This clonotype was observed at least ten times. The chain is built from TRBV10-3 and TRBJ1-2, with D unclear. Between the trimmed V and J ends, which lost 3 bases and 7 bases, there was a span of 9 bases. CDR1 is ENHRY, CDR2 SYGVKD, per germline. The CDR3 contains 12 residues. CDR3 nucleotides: TGTGCCATCAGTGACGGGTGGAGTGGCTACACCTTC. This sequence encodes CAISDGWSGYTF.

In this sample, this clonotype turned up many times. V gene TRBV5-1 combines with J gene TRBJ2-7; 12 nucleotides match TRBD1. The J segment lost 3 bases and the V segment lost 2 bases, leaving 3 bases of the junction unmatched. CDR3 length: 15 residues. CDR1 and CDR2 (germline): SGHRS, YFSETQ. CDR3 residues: CASSFRDRGLYEQYF. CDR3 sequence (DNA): TGCGCCAGCAGCTTCCGGGACAGGGGGCTCTACGAGCAGTACTTC.

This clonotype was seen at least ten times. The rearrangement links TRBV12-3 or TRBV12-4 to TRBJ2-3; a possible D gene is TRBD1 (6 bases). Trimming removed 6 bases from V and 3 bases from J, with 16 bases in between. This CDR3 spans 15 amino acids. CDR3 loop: CASRSDRIATDTQYF. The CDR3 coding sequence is TGTGCCAGCAGGTCAGACAGGATCGCGACAGATACGCAGTATTTT.